Each of the 6 T cell receptor beta chains below was sequenced from the same sample in a study of breast tumors, draining lymph nodes, adjacent tissues. Axillary draining lymph nodes of breast cancer patients supplied the node samples. One entry per CDR3 protein, called by TCRdb with MiXCR from the multiplex PCR reads. Among approximately 230,000 distinct CDR3 sequences, under 35% were seen once, and the ten largest hold 3% to 4%. The sample consisted of axillary lymph node tissue. These receptors were collected from a female donor with breast cancer. Some clones in this sample may be carry-over from other donors' samples.

The chain combines TRBV20-1 with TRBJ1-1; tentative D call: TRBD1 (5 bases). Germline loops: CDR1 DFQATT, CDR2 SNEGSKA (reference sequence). Deletions cut 2 bases from V and 4 bases from J, with 11 bases between. There are 13 residues in the CDR3. The CDR3 DNA is TGCAGTGCTAGATTTAGGGGTGGCACTGAAGCTTTCTTT. Translated, it gives CSARFRGGTEAFF.

The chain employs TRBV5-1 and TRBJ2-2; 8 positions agree with TRBD1. Trimming removed 3 bases from V and 6 bases from J; junction bases left unmatched: 4. The CDR3 sequence is 14 residues long. Germline-derived CDR1 and CDR2 are SGHRS and YFSETQ. The CDR3 DNA follows: TGCGCCAGCAGCTCAACAGGGGGTCCCGGGGAGCTGTTTTTT. Translation: CASSSTGGPGELFF.

The chain combines TRBV19 with TRBJ1-2; no clear D gene. Trimming stripped 2 bases from V and 7 bases from J, with 11 bases between. Germline CDR1 and CDR2: LNHDA and SQIVND (reference sequence). The length of the CDR3 is 13 residues. CDR3 nucleotide sequence: TGTGCCAGTAGTATATCCCTTTTCTTTGGCTACACCTTC. Translation gives CASSISLFFGYTF.

This clonotype showed up many times. This CDR3 is CAISGTAYEQYF. The DNA for the CDR3 is TGTGCCATCAGCGGGACAGCCTACGAGCAGTACTTC. The genes are TRBV10-3 and TRBJ2-7; 7 bases match TRBD1. CDR1 ENHRY and CDR2 SYGVKD come from the germline V gene. J gave up 2 bases and V 6 bases, and 1 base lay outside the gene matches. CDR3 length: 12 residues.

The chain is built from TRBV7-6 and TRBJ1-1; D remains ambiguous. This CDR3 spans 14 amino acids. Trimming took off 5 bases at V and 5 bases at J, with 15 bases between the two ends. Germline CDR1 SGHVS, CDR2 FNYEAQ. The chain's CDR3 is CASSPLGDETEAFF. CDR3 DNA sequence: TGTGCCAGCAGCCCATTGGGCGATGAGACTGAAGCTTTCTTT.

This clonotype was recorded at least ten times. The rearrangement joins TRBV19 to TRBJ1-6; unclear D gene. The CDR3 is 16 amino acids. Germline assignment: CDR1 LNHDA and CDR2 SQIVND (reference sequence). The germline V and J ends were trimmed by 3 bases and 9 bases, with 18 bases remaining between them. CDR3 sequence: CASSIIGDSKGSPLHF. In DNA, the CDR3 is TGTGCCAGTAGTATCATCGGAGACTCTAAGGGTTCACCCCTCCACTTT. Looking up the rest from reference TRBV19 and TRBJ1-6 gives the full variable domain: DGGITQSPKYLFRKEGQNVTLSCEQNLNHDAMYWYRQDPGQGLRLIYYSQIVNDFQKGDIAEGYSVSREKKESFPLTVTSAQKNPTAFYLCASSIIGDSKGSPLHFGNGTRLTVT.